The clone carrying this T cell receptor (beta chain) turned up a few times. CDR1 is MNHEY and CDR2 is SMNVEV in the germline V gene (reference sequence). V dropped 5 bases and J dropped 4 bases, with 18 bases sitting between them. The CDR3 covers 17 residues. These data originate in a study of blood T cell repertoires in COVID-19. Assay: immunoSEQ multiplex PCR; the TCRdb copy retains only in-frame clones and omits some. The sample contains around 230,000 clones, around 82% of which appear only once. V is TRBV27 and J is TRBJ1-6; D is perhaps TRBD1 (6 bases). This sequence originates from a woman between 40 and 50 years old with active or convalescent COVID-19. The source material was peripheral blood. CDR3 sequence: CASSRPRGGSYNSPLHF. The CDR3 DNA is TGTGCCAGCAGTCGCCCCAGGGGCGGATCGTATAATTCACCCCTCCACTTT.